This TCR beta chain was recorded in a study of blood T cells in healthy people across ages. With a J-beta primer mix and a sample-barcoded 5' primer, a second PCR ran 7 to 11 cycles. TCRdb passed the 5' RACE reads through MiXCR, listing each CDR3 protein once. The sample lists roughly 800,000 distinct CDR3 sequences, roughly 34% occurring once. Germline CDR1 reads LNHDA; CDR2 reads SQIVND (reference sequence). Trimming shortened V by 6 bases and J by 3 bases, and 12 bases separated the two germline ends. The CDR3 consists of 14 residues. This clonotype was seen a handful of times. Sequenced: blood. The chain couples TRBV19 to TRBJ1-5, with D unresolved. The TCR sequence derives from a man between 18 and 29 years old in good health. DNA of the CDR3: TGTGCCAGTAGGCCCGGGAAGTACAATCAGCCCCAGCATTTT. Its translation: CASRPGKYNQPQHF. Using reference TRBV19 and TRBJ1-5 for the parts outside the CDR3, the full variable domain is DGGITQSPKYLFRKEGQNVTLSCEQNLNHDAMYWYRQDPGQGLRLIYYSQIVNDFQKGDIAEGYSVSREKKESFPLTVTSAQKNPTAFYLCASRPGKYNQPQHFGDGTRLSIL.